This TCR beta chain was sequenced in a study of identical twins. Study results and caveats: The study found weaker excess twin sharing in beta out-of-frame sequences. Out-of-frame sharing of TCR alpha in monozygotic twins was underestimated by models.

CDR1 SGHDN and CDR2 FVKESK come from the germline V gene. With 0 bases removed from V and 5 bases from J, the gap between germline ends came to 12 bases. The CDR3 totals 15 residues. About this clonotype: Antigen specificity is unknown.

The cDNA had a unique molecular identifier and a template-switch universal primer site. Using its own MiXCR run on the 5' RACE reads, TCRdb lists one record per CDR3 protein. The sample yields nearly 900,000 distinct CDR3 sequences, 9% to 15% seen once. The same sample was also studied in work on yellow fever vaccine responses in identical twins.

This sequence was found in a woman aged 18-35 years in good health. V usage is TRBV14 and J usage is TRBJ2-3; D is uncertain. Sequenced: PBMCs. The CDR3 coding sequence is TGTGCCAGCAGCCAAGATTGGCTTCTGGGAGATACGCAGTATTTT. Amino acid sequence: CASSQDWLLGDTQYF.